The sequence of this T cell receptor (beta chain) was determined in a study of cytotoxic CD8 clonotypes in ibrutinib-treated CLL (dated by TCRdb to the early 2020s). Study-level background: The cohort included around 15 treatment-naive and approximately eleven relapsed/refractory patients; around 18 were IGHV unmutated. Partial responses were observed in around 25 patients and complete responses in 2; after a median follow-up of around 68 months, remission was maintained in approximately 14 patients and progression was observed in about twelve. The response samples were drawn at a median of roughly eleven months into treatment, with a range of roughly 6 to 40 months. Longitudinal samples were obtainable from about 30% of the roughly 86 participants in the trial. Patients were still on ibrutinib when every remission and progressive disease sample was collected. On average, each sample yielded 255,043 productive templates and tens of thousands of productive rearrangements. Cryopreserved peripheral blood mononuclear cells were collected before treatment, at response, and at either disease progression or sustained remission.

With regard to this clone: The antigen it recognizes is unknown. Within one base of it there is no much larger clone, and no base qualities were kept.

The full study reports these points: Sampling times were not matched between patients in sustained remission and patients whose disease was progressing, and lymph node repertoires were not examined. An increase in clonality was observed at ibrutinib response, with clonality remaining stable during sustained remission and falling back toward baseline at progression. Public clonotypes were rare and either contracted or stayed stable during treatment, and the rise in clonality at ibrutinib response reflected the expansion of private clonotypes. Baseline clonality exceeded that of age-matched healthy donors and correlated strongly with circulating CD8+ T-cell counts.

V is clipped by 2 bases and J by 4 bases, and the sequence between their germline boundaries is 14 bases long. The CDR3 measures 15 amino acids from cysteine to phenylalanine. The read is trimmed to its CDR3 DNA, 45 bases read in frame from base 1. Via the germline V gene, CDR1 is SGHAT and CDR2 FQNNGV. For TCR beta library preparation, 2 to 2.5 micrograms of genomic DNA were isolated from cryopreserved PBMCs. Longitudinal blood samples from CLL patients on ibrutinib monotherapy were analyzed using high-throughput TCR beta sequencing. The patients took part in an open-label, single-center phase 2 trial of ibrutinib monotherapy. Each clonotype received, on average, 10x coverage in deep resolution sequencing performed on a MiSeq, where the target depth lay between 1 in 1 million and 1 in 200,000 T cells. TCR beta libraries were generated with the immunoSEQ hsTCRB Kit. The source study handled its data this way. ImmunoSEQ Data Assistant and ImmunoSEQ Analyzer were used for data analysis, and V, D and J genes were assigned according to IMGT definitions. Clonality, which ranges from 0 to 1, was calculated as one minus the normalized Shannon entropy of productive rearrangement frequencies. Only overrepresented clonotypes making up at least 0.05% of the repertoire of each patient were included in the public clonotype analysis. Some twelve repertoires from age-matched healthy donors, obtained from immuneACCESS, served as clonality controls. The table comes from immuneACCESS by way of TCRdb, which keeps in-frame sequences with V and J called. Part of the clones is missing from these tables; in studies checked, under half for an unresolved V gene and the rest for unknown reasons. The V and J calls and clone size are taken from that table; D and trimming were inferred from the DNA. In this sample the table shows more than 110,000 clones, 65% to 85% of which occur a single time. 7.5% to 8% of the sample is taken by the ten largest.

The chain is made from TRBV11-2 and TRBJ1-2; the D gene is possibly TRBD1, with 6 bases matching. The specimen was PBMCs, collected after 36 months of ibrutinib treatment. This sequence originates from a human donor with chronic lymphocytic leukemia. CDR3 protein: CASSLYLGGLYGYTF. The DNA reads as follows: TGTGCCAGCAGCTTATATCTGGGGGGCCTCTATGGCTACACCTTC.